This T cell receptor beta chain was observed in a study of blood T cell repertoires in COVID-19. Before they entered the study, exposed participants had met a COVID-19 case within 2 weeks. Per the study methods: By means of reference gene primer amplification, nucleated cell counts were estimated. Profiled with immunoSEQ multiplex PCR; TCRdb holds only in-frame clones, not every one. For V, J and clone size, that table is used; D and trimming come from the DNA. The table lists under 250,000 clones, roughly 88% of them singletons. CDR1 is KGHSY, CDR2 FQNENV, per germline. The V segment lost 4 bases and the J segment 4 bases; nucleotides outside the gene matches: 8. The CDR3 sequence is 16 residues long.

The material sequenced was PBMCs or T cells enriched from blood (not recorded which). V and J are TRBV16 and TRBJ2-7; 12 bases fit TRBD2. This TCR came from a woman aged 25 to 39 who had been exposed to COVID-19. CDR3 sequence reads: CASSPHLAGGPYEQYF. The CDR3 nucleotides read TGTGCCAGCAGCCCACATCTAGCGGGAGGGCCTTACGAGCAGTACTTC.